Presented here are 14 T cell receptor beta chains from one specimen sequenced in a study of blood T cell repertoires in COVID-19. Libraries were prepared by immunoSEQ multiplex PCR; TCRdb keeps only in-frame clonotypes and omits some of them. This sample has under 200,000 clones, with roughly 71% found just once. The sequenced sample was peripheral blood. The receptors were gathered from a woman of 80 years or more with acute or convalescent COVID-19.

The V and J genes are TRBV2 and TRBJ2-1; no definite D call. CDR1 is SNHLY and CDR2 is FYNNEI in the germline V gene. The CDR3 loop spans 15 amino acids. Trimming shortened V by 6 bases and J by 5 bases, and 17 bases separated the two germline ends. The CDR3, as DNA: TGTGCCAGCAGGACGACTGGAGACCGTAACAATGAGCAGTTCTTC. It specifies CASRTTGDRNNEQFF.

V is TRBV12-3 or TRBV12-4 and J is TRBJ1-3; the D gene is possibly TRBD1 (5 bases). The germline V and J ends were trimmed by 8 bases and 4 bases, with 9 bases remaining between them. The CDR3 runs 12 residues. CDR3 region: CASGTSGNTIYF. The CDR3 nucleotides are TGTGCCAGCGGGACTTCGGGAAACACCATATATTTT.

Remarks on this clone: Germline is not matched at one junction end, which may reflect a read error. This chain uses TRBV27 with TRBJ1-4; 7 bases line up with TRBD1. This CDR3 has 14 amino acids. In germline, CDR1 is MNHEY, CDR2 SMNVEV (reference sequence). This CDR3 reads CASIYRGFNDKLFF. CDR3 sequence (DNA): TGTGCCAGCATTTACAGGGGTTTTAATGATAAACTGTTTTTT.

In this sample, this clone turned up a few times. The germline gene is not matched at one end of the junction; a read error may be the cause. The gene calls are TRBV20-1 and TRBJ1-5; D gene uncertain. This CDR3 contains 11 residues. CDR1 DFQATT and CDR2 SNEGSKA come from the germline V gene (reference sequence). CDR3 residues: CSAKDNQAQHF. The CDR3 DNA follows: TGCAGTGCTAAAGATAATCAGGCCCAGCATTTT.

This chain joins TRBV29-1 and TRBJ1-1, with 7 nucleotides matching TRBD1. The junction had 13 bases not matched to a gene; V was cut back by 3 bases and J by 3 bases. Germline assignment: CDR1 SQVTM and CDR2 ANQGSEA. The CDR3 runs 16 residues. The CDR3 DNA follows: TGCAGCGTTGATGGGACAGCGGGCTATGGGGACACTGAAGCTTTCTTT. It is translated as CSVDGTAGYGDTEAFF. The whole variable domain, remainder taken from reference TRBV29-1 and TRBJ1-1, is SAVISQKPSRDICQRGTSLTIQCQVDSQVTMMFWYRQQPGQSLTLIATANQGSEATYESGFVIDKFPISRPNLTFSTLTVSNMSPEDSSIYLCSVDGTAGYGDTEAFFGQGTRLTVV.

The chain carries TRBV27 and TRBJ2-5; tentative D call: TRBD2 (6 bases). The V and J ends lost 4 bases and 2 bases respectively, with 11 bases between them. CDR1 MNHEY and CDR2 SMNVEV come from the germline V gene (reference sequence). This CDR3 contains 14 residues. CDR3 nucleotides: TGTGCCAGCAGTTCCCAGGGAGGACAAGAGACCCAGTACTTC. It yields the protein CASSSQGGQETQYF.

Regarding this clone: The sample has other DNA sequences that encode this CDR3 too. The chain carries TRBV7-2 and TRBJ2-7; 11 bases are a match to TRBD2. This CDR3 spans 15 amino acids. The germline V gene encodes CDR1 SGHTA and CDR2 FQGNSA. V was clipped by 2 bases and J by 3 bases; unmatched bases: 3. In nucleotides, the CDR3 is TGTGCCAGCAGCTTAACTAGCGGGAGTCTCTACGAGCAGTACTTC. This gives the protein CASSLTSGSLYEQYF.

This CDR3 is CASSLGGQGGYGYTF. The CDR3 DNA reads TGTGCCAGCAGCTTAGGGGGACAGGGAGGGTATGGCTACACCTTC. The rearrangement uses TRBV7-2 and TRBJ1-2; 9 bases agree with TRBD1. The V and J ends lost 1 base and 5 bases, in that order; junction bases with no gene match: 5. CDR1 is SGHTA, CDR2 FQGNSA, per germline. The CDR3 length is 15 residues.

CDR3 nucleotide sequence: TGTGCCAGCAGCCCACTAGCGGGGGGGCCGAATACGCAGTATTTT. Translating it yields CASSPLAGGPNTQYF. V is TRBV7-2 and J is TRBJ2-3; 13 nucleotides agree with TRBD2. The CDR3 is made up of 15 amino acids. From germline, CDR1 is SGHTA and CDR2 FQGNSA. The J segment lost 7 bases and the V segment lost 5 bases, leaving 6 bases of the junction unmatched.

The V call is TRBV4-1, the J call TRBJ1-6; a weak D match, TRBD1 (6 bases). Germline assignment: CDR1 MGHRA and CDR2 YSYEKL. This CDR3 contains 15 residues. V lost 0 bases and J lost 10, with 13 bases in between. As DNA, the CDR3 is TGCGCCAGCAGCCAAGATAGTCGACAGGCATCACCCCTCCACTTT. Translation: CASSQDSRQASPLHF.

CDR3 sequence: CASSLPGLATSVQYF. In DNA, the CDR3 is TGTGCCAGCAGCTTACCGGGACTAGCTACCTCGGTGCAGTACTTC. The rearrangement joins TRBV11-2 to TRBJ2-7; 9 positions match TRBD2. The J segment lost 9 bases and the V segment lost 2 bases, leaving 11 bases of the junction unmatched. The CDR3 extends over 15 amino acids. Per the germline V gene, CDR1 is SGHAT and CDR2 is FQNNGV.

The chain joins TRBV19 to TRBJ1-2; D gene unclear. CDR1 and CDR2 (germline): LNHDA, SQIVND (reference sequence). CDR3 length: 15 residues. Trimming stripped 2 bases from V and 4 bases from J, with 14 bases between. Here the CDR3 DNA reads TGTGCCAGTAGTATAAGTTCACTCGCCCGCTATGGCTACACCTTC. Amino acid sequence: CASSISSLARYGYTF.

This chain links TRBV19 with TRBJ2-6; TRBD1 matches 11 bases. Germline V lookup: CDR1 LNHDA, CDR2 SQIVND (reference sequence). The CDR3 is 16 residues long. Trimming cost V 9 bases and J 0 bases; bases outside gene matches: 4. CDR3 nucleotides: TGTGCCAGCGGACAGGGGGCACCCTCTGGGGCCAACGTCCTGACTTTC. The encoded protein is CASGQGAPSGANVLTF.

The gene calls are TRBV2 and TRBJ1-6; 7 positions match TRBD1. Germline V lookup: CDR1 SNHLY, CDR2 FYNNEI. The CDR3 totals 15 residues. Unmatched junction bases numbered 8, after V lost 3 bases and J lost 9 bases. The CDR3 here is CASSDNRGSSSPLHF. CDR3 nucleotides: TGTGCCAGCAGTGATAACAGGGGCAGTAGTTCACCCCTCCACTTT.